This T cell receptor beta chain was documented in a study of neurological immune-mediated disorders. The sample holds many counts of this clonotype. Antigen: not known. CDR3 size: 14 residues. Germline V CDR1 and CDR2: SGHRS, YFSETQ. V was pared by 4 bases and J by 4 bases, with 4 bases of the junction left unmatched. Overall study findings and caveats: Neither clinical nor MRI features showed any association with the multiple sclerosis repertoire cluster, and the authors stated that larger cohorts are needed. The greatest TCR clonal expansion appeared in HTLV-1-associated myelopathy and the smallest, falling below healthy controls, in multiple sclerosis.

MiXCR, run by TCRdb on the 5' RACE reads, gives a single entry per CDR3 protein. The table includes 31,000 or so distinct CDR3 sequences, about 1.6% detected once. Sequenced sample: PBMCs. This sequence originates from a woman aged 25 to 45 with multiple sclerosis. The chain carries TRBV5-1 and TRBJ1-4, with 7 bases that match TRBD1. CDR3 nucleotides: TGCGCCAGCAGCCCGGGACAGTATAATGAAAAACTGTTTTTT. Translation: CASSPGQYNEKLFF.